The 26 T cell receptor beta chains below all came from one sample that was sequenced in a study of tumor and adjacent non-tumor tissue in lung cancer. This sample's RNA came from whole unsorted tissue. The library came from three nested PCR rounds adapted from ARM-PCR protocols. TCRdb fed the multiplex PCR reads into MiXCR, producing one record per CDR3 protein. Found here are 95,000 to 150,000 distinct CDR3 sequences, over 65% of them singletons; the top ten hold around 13%. Sequenced material: lung tumor tissue. The receptors stem from a man in his thirties or forties with non-small cell lung cancer.

J is TRBJ2-5 and V is TRBV28; tentative D call: TRBD1 (5 bases). CDR1 is MDHEN, CDR2 SYDVKM, per germline. V lost 7 bases and J 2 bases, leaving 14 bases between the germline ends. There are 14 residues in the CDR3. The CDR3 DNA follows: TGTGCCAGCACACCATGGGGCGGACAAGAGACCCAGTACTTC. Its translation is CASTPWGGQETQYF.

This clonotype was counted ten times or more. This rearrangement joins TRBV12-3 or TRBV12-4 to TRBJ2-1; TRBD1 aligns across 9 bases. The CDR3 is 14 amino acids. V dropped 6 bases and J dropped 5; count of bases not matched to a gene: 5. CDR3 sequence: CASRGDRENNEQFF. CDR3 coding DNA: TGTGCCAGCAGGGGGGACAGGGAAAACAATGAGCAGTTCTTC.

Note on this clonotype: One end of the junction is discordant with germline, which a read error may explain. The chain combines TRBV6-1 with TRBJ2-7; TRBD2 agrees at 9 bases. Germline values: CDR1 MNHNS, CDR2 SASEGT. The CDR3 is 14 residues long. CDR3 sequence: CASVGGRGSYERYF. In DNA, the CDR3 is TGTGCCAGCGTCGGCGGGAGGGGTTCCTACGAGCGGTACTTC.

This clonotype was counted at least ten times. The chain recombines TRBV4-1 with TRBJ2-7, with 7 bases identical to TRBD1. From germline, CDR1 is MGHRA and CDR2 YSYEKL. The junction had 2 bases not matched to a gene; V was cut back by 0 bases and J by 0 bases. This CDR3 spans 15 amino acids. CDR3 region: CASSQEGDSSYEQYF. As DNA, the CDR3 is TGCGCCAGCAGCCAAGAGGGGGACAGCTCCTACGAGCAGTACTTC.

The rearrangement links TRBV11-2 to TRBJ2-1; perhaps TRBD1 as D (5 bases). This CDR3 contains 17 residues. Deletions cut 1 base from V and 6 bases from J, with 19 bases between. Germline CDR1 and CDR2: SGHAT and FQNNGV. The CDR3 sequence is CASSLGLQVQVRNEQFF. Here the CDR3 DNA reads TGTGCCAGCAGCTTAGGTCTTCAGGTACAGGTCCGCAATGAGCAGTTCTTC.

Of note for this clonotype: As the CDR3 is not closed by the conserved phenylalanine or tryptophan, this likely results from a read error. The DNA is left out, because the CDR3 cannot be placed on it with certainty; the CDR3 is given as TCRdb lists it. The chain links TRBV20-1 to TRBJ2-1; the table's D call, TRBD2, was not checked against the DNA. Germline lookup yields CDR1 DFQATT and CDR2 SNEGSKA (reference sequence). The CDR3 adds up to 14 amino acids, both ends counted. The CDR3 loop is CSARTSGQHNEPFC.

This clonotype was observed many times. The chain is built from TRBV5-6 and TRBJ2-3; tentative D call: TRBD1 (5 bases). Germline CDR1 is SGHDT and CDR2 is YYEEEE. This CDR3 region has 13 residues. Trimming shortened V by 3 bases and J by 3 bases, and 8 bases separated the two germline ends. The CDR3 here is CASSSAGTDTQYF. For the CDR3, the DNA is TGTGCCAGCAGCTCCGCAGGGACAGATACGCAGTATTTT.

This chain connects TRBV20-1 to TRBJ2-7; D is ambiguous. Trimming pared 6 bases from V and 4 bases from J, leaving 13 bases between. Germline CDR1 DFQATT, CDR2 SNEGSKA (reference sequence). The CDR3 is 12 amino acids. For the CDR3, the DNA is TGCAGTGCGAGGAACAGAGAATACGAGCAGTACTTC. Its translation: CSARNREYEQYF.

This clonotype was seen at least ten times. The rearrangement joins TRBV11-2 to TRBJ2-7; no definite D call. From germline, CDR1 is SGHAT and CDR2 FQNNGV. This CDR3 is built from 16 residues. Trimming stripped 0 bases from V and 2 bases from J, with 14 bases between. CDR3 protein: CASSLDIIVKPYEQYF. The DNA of the CDR3 is TGTGCCAGCAGCTTAGATATCATAGTTAAGCCCTACGAGCAGTACTTC.

Details on this clonotype: An end of the junction differs from the germline gene, which may be a read error. The chain recombines TRBV11-3 with TRBJ1-1; TRBD1 might be the D (6 bases). CDR1 and CDR2 from the germline V gene are SGHNT and YENEEA. CDR3 size: 18 residues. The CDR3 reads CASSFNAPYRVSNTGAFF. CDR3 bases: TGCGCCAGCAGCTTTAATGCCCCTTACAGGGTAAGCAACACTGGAGCTTTCTTT.

This clonotype is medium-sized (0.01 to 0.1%). The CDR3 loop reads CASRAGTGNEQFF. The DNA for the CDR3 is TGTGCCAGCAGGGCCGGGACAGGGAACGAGCAGTTCTTC. The chain has TRBV6-1 and TRBJ2-1; 9 bases map to TRBD1. This CDR3 has 13 residues. The V segment lost 6 bases and the J segment 10 bases; nucleotides outside the gene matches: 7. Germline lookup yields CDR1 MNHNS and CDR2 SASEGT.

In this sample, this clonotype turned up many times. The chain links TRBV4-3 to TRBJ2-7, with 11 bases that match TRBD2. Unmatched junction bases numbered 5, after V lost 1 base and J lost 6 bases. CDR3 length: 15 amino acids. Germline values: CDR1 LGHNA, CDR2 YSLEER. The DNA of the CDR3 is TGCGCCAGCAGCCAAGCTAGCGGGGGGAAGTCCGAGCAGTACTTC. This sequence encodes CASSQASGGKSEQYF.

Concerning this clonotype itself: Since a much larger clone is just one base distant, this may be a read error. The rearrangement uses TRBV6-2 or TRBV6-3 and TRBJ2-1; 9 bases match TRBD1. Per the germline V gene, CDR1 is MNHEY and CDR2 is SVGEGT. The CDR3 spans 15 residues. The CDR3 loop reads CASKARDRALNEQSF. The CDR3 DNA is TGTGCCAGCAAGGCCCGGGACAGGGCGTTGAATGAGCAGTCCTTC.

Details on this clonotype: A junction end diverges from the germline sequence, so it may reflect a read error. DNA of the CDR3: TGTGCTAGCAGCTTAAGGCTATCCGACGGGTTTCTCTCCTACGAGCAGTACTTC. It is translated as CASSLRLSDGFLSYEQYF. This rearrangement joins TRBV11-1 to TRBJ2-7; D uncertain. The length of the CDR3 is 18 residues. CDR1 and CDR2 (germline): SGHAT, FQDESV (reference sequence).

With respect to this clonotype: The CDR3 carries no conserved terminal phenylalanine or tryptophan, so it likely arises from a read error. The chain joins TRBV11-3 to TRBJ1-2; D is unclear. The germline CDR1 and CDR2 sequences are SGHNT and YENEEA. This CDR3 spans 13 amino acids. The CDR3 nucleotides are TGTCCCAGCAGCTTAGATCGGGCAGCCGGCTACACCTTG. Translation gives CPSSLDRAAGYTL.

Points on this clonotype: A much larger clone differs from this one at a single base, so this may be a read error. J is TRBJ2-7 and V is TRBV20-1, with TRBD1 identical over 7 bases. Germline CDR1 DFQATT, CDR2 SNEGSKA (reference sequence). Trimming cost V 5 bases and J 5 bases; bases outside gene matches: 15. The CDR3 contains 15 residues. The CDR3 loop is CSAPLTGCMFDEQYF. The CDR3, as DNA: TGCAGTGCTCCGTTGACAGGGTGCATGTTCGACGAGCAGTACTTC.

As for this clonotype: A much larger clone lies a single base off, so this may be a read error. The chain joins TRBV20-1 to TRBJ1-2, with D perhaps TRBD1 (6 bases). This CDR3 has 14 residues. Germline-derived CDR1 and CDR2 are DFQATT and SNEGSKA (reference sequence). CDR3 DNA: TGCAATGCTAGGGGGAGGGGTGAGTGGGATGGCTACACCTTC. This sequence encodes CNARGRGEWDGYTF.

Points on this clonotype: The conserved closing phenylalanine or tryptophan is absent in this CDR3, likely reflecting a read error. The genes are TRBV4-1 and TRBJ2-5; the D gene is possibly TRBD2 (5 bases). The CDR3 runs to 15 residues. Germline CDR1 and CDR2: MGHRA and YSYEKL. The CDR3 spells CASSQDRDEEETQYL. CDR3 DNA: TGTGCCAGCAGCCAAGATCGGGATGAGGAAGAGACCCAGTACCTC.

On this clonotype itself: A clone one base away is much larger, so this may be a read error. V is TRBV11-3 and J is TRBJ2-7, with D tentatively TRBD2 (5 bases). Germline V gene sequence: CDR1 SGHNT, CDR2 YENEEA. Deletions cut 8 bases from V and 6 bases from J, with 20 bases between. This CDR3 has 14 amino acids. The chain's CDR3 is CASEGNGPRGEQYF. CDR3 bases: TGTGCCAGCGAGGGCAACGGACCACGGGGCGAGCAGTACTTC.

This clonotype was found many times. The V gene is TRBV20-1, the J gene TRBJ1-6; 9 nucleotides align to TRBD1. V dropped 1 base and J dropped 6; count of bases not matched to a gene: 7. CDR3 length equals 16 residues. The V gene's germline CDR1 is DFQATT and CDR2 SNEGSKA (reference sequence). CDR3 sequence reads: CSARAAGTGLNSPLHF. The CDR3 bases are TGCAGTGCTAGAGCCGCCGGGACAGGGCTTAATTCACCCCTCCACTTT.

Points on this clonotype: A clone one base away is much larger, so this may be a read error. No conserved phenylalanine or tryptophan ends this CDR3, so it is likely a read error. J is TRBJ2-1 and V is TRBV6-5, with D possibly matching TRBD2 (6 bases). The ends were cut back, 7 bases at V and 5 bases at J, with 12 bases in the middle. Germline assignment: CDR1 MNHEY and CDR2 SVGAGI. This CDR3 is built from 13 residues. CDR3 bases: TGTGCCAGCACCTCGACTAGACACAATGAGCAGTTCCTC. It codes for CASTSTRHNEQFL.

This clonotype came up a few times. The chain carries TRBV5-1 and TRBJ1-1, with D hard to call. Deletions cut 1 base from V and 1 base from J, with 5 bases between. CDR1 and CDR2 from the germline V gene are SGHRS and YFSETQ. This CDR3 spans 13 amino acids. The CDR3 DNA sequence: TGCGCCAGCAGCTTGTGGCCGAACACTGAAGCTTTCTTT. This gives the protein CASSLWPNTEAFF.

This clonotype was found many times. This chain connects TRBV11-3 to TRBJ1-5; D remains ambiguous. Germline V gives CDR1 SGHNT, CDR2 YENEEA. This CDR3 has 12 amino acids. The V end lost 5 bases, the J end lost 5 bases, and 7 bases lay between the germline ends. The CDR3 sequence: CASSRGDQPQHF. CDR3 DNA: TGTGCCAGCAGCCGCGGGGATCAGCCCCAGCATTTT.

The rearrangement joins TRBV12-3 or TRBV12-4 to TRBJ2-5, with TRBD2 matching 8 bases. The CDR3 has 13 residues. V was pared by 2 bases and J by 4 bases, with 0 bases of the junction left unmatched. The CDR3 spells CASSLTSGETQYF. For the CDR3, the DNA is TGTGCCAGCAGTTTAACTAGCGGAGAGACCCAGTACTTC.

This clonotype appeared a few times. This chain links TRBV5-1 with TRBJ2-6, with D hard to call. The CDR3 is 16 residues long. Trimming left V 0 bases short and J 4 bases short, with 11 bases between. Germline CDR1 reads SGHRS; CDR2 reads YFSETQ. CDR3 in DNA: TGCGCCAGCAGCTTGGTTCTGGGTGCCGGGGCCAACGTCCTGACTTTC. Encoded protein: CASSLVLGAGANVLTF. The full variable domain, with the rest looked up from reference TRBV5-1 and TRBJ2-6, is KAGVTQTPRYLIKTRGQQVTLSCSPISGHRSVSWYQQTPGQGLQFLFEYFSETQRNKGNFPGRFSGRQFSNSRSEMNVSTLELGDSALYLCASSLVLGAGANVLTFGAGSRLTVL.

This clonotype was detected ten times or more. The chain joins TRBV20-1 to TRBJ1-2, with 7 bases lining up with TRBD1. Trimming at V came to 5 bases and at J to 8 bases, leaving 11 bases not matched to a gene. This CDR3 has 13 residues. Germline-derived CDR1 and CDR2 are DFQATT and SNEGSKA (reference sequence). In nucleotides, the CDR3 is TGCAGTGCTCCGCCAGGGGGTCCCCCAGGCTACACCTTC. Translated: CSAPPGGPPGYTF.